Shown below are 31 T cell receptor beta chains from a single sample sequenced in a study of blood T cells in healthy people across ages. The use of a sample-barcoded 5' primer and a J-beta primer mix characterized a second PCR of about 6 to 12 cycles. TCRdb itself ran the 5' RACE reads through MiXCR, one entry per CDR3 protein. The table records about 1 million distinct CDR3 sequences, more than 40% of them present only once. Source material: blood. The receptors derive from a woman aged 55-70 years in good health.

The V call is TRBV24-1, the J call TRBJ2-5; unclear D gene. The assigned J gene may be wrong: the sequence end matches TRBJ2-7 better. CDR1 and CDR2 (germline): KGHDR, SFDVKD. The CDR3 is 11 amino acids. This CDR3 is CATSGPYEQYF. DNA for the CDR3: TGTGCCACCAGTGGCCCCTACGAGCAGTACTTC.

The gene calls are TRBV28 and TRBJ2-6; unclear D gene. CDR3 size: 15 residues. Germline V CDR1 and CDR2: MDHEN, SYDVKM. V gave up 2 bases and J gave up 4 bases, with 9 bases separating them. Here the CDR3 DNA reads TGTGCCAGCAGTTTACAGGTGGCGGGGGCCAACGTCCTGACTTTC. Protein product: CASSLQVAGANVLTF.

This clonotype has just a few counts. The chain joins TRBV11-1 to TRBJ1-1; the match to TRBD1 covers 8 bases. The V gene end was trimmed by 5 bases and the J gene end by 5 bases; junction bases not matched to a gene: 4. The CDR3 totals 13 residues. Germline-derived CDR1 and CDR2 are SGHAT and FQDESV (reference sequence). CDR3: CASSPRQGTEAFF. DNA of the CDR3: TGTGCCAGCAGCCCCCGACAGGGGACTGAAGCTTTCTTT.

The rearrangement joins TRBV3-1 to TRBJ2-2, with D possibly matching TRBD1 (5 bases). CDR1 is LGHDT and CDR2 is YNNKEL in the germline V gene (reference sequence). This CDR3 has 16 amino acids. V lost 0 bases to trimming and J lost 4 bases, with 12 bases between them. CDR3 nucleotides: TGTGCCAGCAGCCAAGAGACACCTAGGGGCACCGGGGAGCTGTTTTTT. It yields the protein CASSQETPRGTGELFF.

V usage is TRBV3-1 and J usage is TRBJ1-1, with 12 bases matching TRBD1. In germline, CDR1 is LGHDT, CDR2 YNNKEL (reference sequence). The CDR3 has 14 residues. J was trimmed by 6 bases and V by 4 bases; bases with no gene match: 3. As DNA, the CDR3 is TGTGCCAGCAGCCTCGGGACAGGGGGCTCTGAAGCTTTCTTT. The encoded protein is CASSLGTGGSEAFF.

This clonotype was observed a handful of times. This chain uses TRBV20-1 with TRBJ1-4; D is undetermined. Per the germline V gene, CDR1 is DFQATT and CDR2 is SNEGSKA (reference sequence). The CDR3 is 11 amino acids. V gave up 0 bases and J gave up 8 bases, with 4 bases separating them. The CDR3 is CSARDLEKLFF. For the CDR3, the DNA is TGCAGTGCTAGAGATCTAGAAAAACTGTTTTTT.

This clonotype was observed a handful of times. The chain combines TRBV29-1 with TRBJ1-1, with D maybe TRBD1 (5 bases). Germline V gene lookup returns CDR1 SQVTM and CDR2 ANQGSEA. CDR3 length: 14 amino acids. Trimming took off 3 bases at V and 1 base at J, with 12 bases between the two ends. CDR3 amino acids: CSVDRDSENTEAFF. As DNA, the CDR3 is TGCAGCGTTGACCGGGACTCAGAGAACACTGAAGCTTTCTTT. Full variable domain (remainder filled in from reference TRBV29-1 and TRBJ1-1): SAVISQKPSRDICQRGTSLTIQCQVDSQVTMMFWYRQQPGQSLTLIATANQGSEATYESGFVIDKFPISRPNLTFSTLTVSNMSPEDSSIYLCSVDRDSENTEAFFGQGTRLTVV.

The V call is TRBV5-1, the J call TRBJ2-5; a weak D match, TRBD1 (5 bases). Germline assignment: CDR1 SGHRS and CDR2 YFSETQ. The CDR3 runs 16 residues. Trimming stripped 4 bases from V and 3 bases from J, with 19 bases between. DNA for the CDR3: TGCGCCAGCAGCCTGGGGCCACAGGATAATGAAGAGACCCAGTACTTC. Translated: CASSLGPQDNEETQYF.

This clonotype was observed a few times. This chain uses TRBV11-2 with TRBJ2-5, with 7 positions matching TRBD1. This CDR3 has 15 residues. The germline gives CDR1 SGHAT, CDR2 FQNNGV. Trimming cost V 5 bases and J 5 bases; bases outside gene matches: 11. The CDR3 DNA follows: TGTGCCAGCAGCCTCAGACAGGGACCCCAGGAGACCCAGTACTTC. Protein: CASSLRQGPQETQYF.

This chain joins TRBV28 and TRBJ2-7; D not resolved. The end of the DNA aligns better with TRBJ2-5, so the J call may be wrong. This CDR3 is 13 amino acids long. In germline, CDR1 is MDHEN, CDR2 SYDVKM. This CDR3 reads CASSRTATKTQYF. CDR3 bases: TGTGCCAGCAGTCGGACGGCTACGAAGACCCAGTACTTC.

The chain joins TRBV10-3 to TRBJ2-3; tentative D call: TRBD2 (6 bases). CDR3 length: 17 residues. Germline-derived CDR1 and CDR2 are ENHRY and SYGVKD. The V end lost 0 bases, the J end lost 0 bases, and 13 bases lay between the germline ends. The CDR3 DNA reads as TGTGCCATCAGTGAGTCTAGGAGGGGACCTAGCACAGATACGCAGTATTTT. Protein product: CAISESRRGPSTDTQYF.

Notes on this clonotype: Sequence at one end of the junction differs from germline and may be a read error. The chain employs TRBV6-5 and TRBJ1-2; weak D call: TRBD1 (5 bases). The germline V gene has CDR1 MNHEY and CDR2 SVGAGI. The CDR3 runs to 17 residues. The CDR3 spells CASSHSAVRDGNYGYTF. The CDR3 DNA reads as TGTGCCAGCAGTCACTCCGCTGTACGGGACGGAAACTATGGCTACACCTTC.

The V gene is TRBV7-9, the J gene TRBJ1-1, with a tentative D call TRBD1 (5 bases). This CDR3 has 16 residues. Germline CDR1 SEHNR, CDR2 FQNEAQ (reference sequence). V was pared by 5 bases and J by 0 bases, with 16 bases between. CDR3 DNA sequence: TGTGCCAGCAGCCAATCGCAGGGCTCCATGAACACTGAAGCTTTCTTT. Protein product: CASSQSQGSMNTEAFF.

This clonotype showed up just a few times. The chain couples TRBV2 to TRBJ2-5; 7 bases agree with TRBD1. CDR1 is SNHLY and CDR2 is FYNNEI in the germline V gene. This CDR3 has 15 residues. With V trimmed by 9 bases and J by 3 bases, 13 bases remained unmatched. CDR3 coding DNA: TGTGCCAGTCACCGGGGACAGAGCCCGAAAGAGACCCAGTACTTC. Translated, it gives CASHRGQSPKETQYF.

V usage is TRBV28 and J usage is TRBJ2-7; D remains unclear. Trimming took off 5 bases at V and 4 bases at J, with 18 bases between the two ends. This CDR3 has 15 amino acids. Per the germline V gene, CDR1 is MDHEN and CDR2 is SYDVKM. The CDR3 DNA reads as TGTGCCAGCAGTCCACGACTGAACTCAGTTTACGAGCAGTACTTC. This gives the protein CASSPRLNSVYEQYF.

This clonotype was detected only once. The chain uses TRBV3-1 and TRBJ2-1; a weak D match, TRBD1 (6 bases). Germline-derived CDR1 and CDR2 are LGHDT and YNNKEL (reference sequence). V lost 3 bases and J lost 9, with 21 bases in between. The CDR3 length is 16 residues. CDR3 coding DNA: TGTGCCAGCAGCCACATAGACAGGATTGGCCCAAGTGAGCAGTTCTTC. It is translated as CASSHIDRIGPSEQFF.

This chain links TRBV29-1 with TRBJ1-2; unclear D gene. The germline CDR1 and CDR2 sequences are SQVTM and ANQGSEA. This CDR3 region has 11 residues. Trimming left V 3 bases short and J 10 bases short, with 12 bases between. The CDR3 is CSVDLGNLYTF. DNA for the CDR3: TGCAGCGTTGATCTCGGGAATCTCTACACCTTC.

The gene calls are TRBV6-5 and TRBJ2-3; D is possibly TRBD1 (5 bases). V was trimmed by 0 bases and J by 3 bases, leaving 10 bases between them. The germline V gene encodes CDR1 MNHEY and CDR2 SVGAGI. This CDR3 has 15 residues. The CDR3 coding sequence is TGTGCCAGCAGTTACTCGATGGCAGGGACAGATACGCAGTATTTT. It is translated as CASSYSMAGTDTQYF.

The chain carries TRBV20-1 and TRBJ2-3; D uncertain. This CDR3 is 16 amino acids long. Deletions cut 1 base from V and 8 bases from J, with 22 bases between. Germline values: CDR1 DFQATT, CDR2 SNEGSKA (reference sequence). DNA for the CDR3: TGCAGTGCTAGAGCCCAAGCCCCATTAGTCCCAGGTACGCAGTATTTT. Translated, it gives CSARAQAPLVPGTQYF.

This clonotype was counted a few times. The V call is TRBV7-9, the J call TRBJ1-2; weak D call: TRBD1 (5 bases). V lost 7 bases and J lost 4, with 19 bases in between. The germline gives CDR1 SEHNR, CDR2 FQNEAQ (reference sequence). This CDR3 is 15 amino acids long. The CDR3 reads CASMDRSEDTYGYTF. The CDR3 nucleotides read TGTGCCAGCATGGATCGGTCGGAGGACACCTATGGCTACACCTTC.

This clonotype occurred a few times. The chain employs TRBV3-1 and TRBJ1-6; D call uncertain. The V gene's germline CDR1 is LGHDT and CDR2 YNNKEL (reference sequence). The CDR3 is 15 residues long. The V gene lost 3 bases and the J gene lost 9 bases, with 15 bases spanning the gap. The CDR3 region has the DNA TGTGCCAGCAGCCATGGTGACGGTGGGCGTTCACCCCTCCACTTT. It yields the protein CASSHGDGGRSPLHF.

This chain links TRBV9 with TRBJ1-4, with 8 nucleotides matching TRBD1. This CDR3 contains 15 residues. V lost 7 bases, J lost 0 bases, and 5 bases stayed unmatched. Germline CDR1 is SGDLS and CDR2 is YYNGEE. The CDR3 is CASGTGRATNEKLFF. The CDR3 bases are TGTGCCAGCGGGACAGGAAGGGCAACTAATGAAAAACTGTTTTTT.

This clonotype was observed a handful of times. The V call is TRBV4-1, the J call TRBJ2-7; 7 bases line up with TRBD2. J was trimmed by 2 bases and V by 2 bases; bases with no gene match: 6. The germline V gene has CDR1 MGHRA and CDR2 YSYEKL. There are 15 residues in the CDR3. The CDR3 DNA reads TGCGCCAGCAGCCAATTAGCTAGCGGTCCCTACGAGCAGTACTTC. It translates to CASSQLASGPYEQYF.

This clonotype was detected only a few times. The rearrangement joins TRBV5-1 to TRBJ2-1, with 8 positions matching TRBD2. Per the germline V gene, CDR1 is SGHRS and CDR2 is YFSETQ. V lost 4 bases, J lost 8 bases, and 14 bases stayed unmatched. The CDR3 runs 16 residues. This chain's CDR3 is CASSPGGTHPSDEQFF. In nucleotides, the CDR3 is TGCGCCAGCAGCCCGGGGGGGACCCACCCTTCGGATGAGCAGTTCTTC.

V is TRBV4-2 and J is TRBJ2-7, with TRBD1 identical over 11 bases. This CDR3 has 15 residues. Germline assignment: CDR1 LGHNA and CDR2 YNFKEQ. Losses at the gene ends were 5 bases for V and 5 bases for J; bases not matched to a gene: 8. The chain's CDR3 is CASSSRDRGFHEQYF. The CDR3 DNA reads as TGTGCCAGCAGCAGCCGGGACAGGGGGTTCCACGAGCAGTACTTC.

This clonotype appeared a single time. V and J are TRBV6-6 and TRBJ2-7; 7 nucleotides agree with TRBD1. CDR1 and CDR2 from the germline V gene are MNHNY and SVGAGI (reference sequence). The CDR3 is made up of 15 amino acids. V trimming: 6 bases; J trimming: 5 bases; junction bases outside the gene matches: 13. CDR3 loop: CASRPRDSPPDEQYF. The DNA for the CDR3 is TGTGCCAGCAGGCCTCGGGACAGTCCTCCCGACGAGCAGTACTTC.

The V call is TRBV2, the J call TRBJ2-5; TRBD2 matches at 13 bases. CDR1 SNHLY and CDR2 FYNNEI come from the germline V gene. Trimming removed 5 bases from V and 3 bases from J; junction bases left unmatched: 3. There are 15 residues in the CDR3. The CDR3 DNA reads TGTGCCAGCAGTCGGACTAGCGGGGGAGAAGAGACCCAGTACTTC. This codes for CASSRTSGGEETQYF.

This clonotype was detected a few times. The chain employs TRBV5-6 and TRBJ1-1, with D perhaps matching TRBD1 (5 bases). V lost 4 bases, J lost 11 bases, and 24 bases lay in between. This CDR3 region has 15 residues. CDR1 SGHDT and CDR2 YYEEEE come from the germline V gene. This CDR3 is CASSILPGRSDTAFF. CDR3 in DNA: TGTGCCAGCAGCATACTACCGGGACGGAGTGATACGGCTTTCTTT.

The V call is TRBV4-2, the J call TRBJ2-1; TRBD2 aligns across 12 bases. CDR3 size: 16 residues. V trimming: 4 bases; J trimming: 11 bases; junction bases outside the gene matches: 12. Germline V gene sequence: CDR1 LGHNA, CDR2 YNFKEQ. DNA of the CDR3: TGTGCCAGCAGCCGAGACGGGACTAGCGGGTCTCGACAGCAGTTCTTC. Translation: CASSRDGTSGSRQQFF.

The V call is TRBV10-3, the J call TRBJ1-6, with 8 nucleotides matching TRBD1. The CDR3 is made up of 16 amino acids. J gave up 9 bases and V 5 bases, and 12 bases lay outside the gene matches. Germline-derived CDR1 and CDR2 are ENHRY and SYGVKD. CDR3 nucleotides: TGTGCCATCAGTCCGGGACAGGCCCTCCAGGGTTCACCCCTCCACTTT. Protein: CAISPGQALQGSPLHF.

The V gene is TRBV20-1, the J gene TRBJ2-7; the match to TRBD1 covers 10 bases. This CDR3 is 15 amino acids long. Germline trimming cut 6 bases from V and 5 bases from J; bases unmatched to any gene: 13. CDR1 and CDR2 (germline): DFQATT, SNEGSKA (reference sequence). As DNA, the CDR3 is TGCAGTGCCACAACCGGGACAGGGGCCGAAAACGAGCAGTACTTC. Encoded protein: CSATTGTGAENEQYF.